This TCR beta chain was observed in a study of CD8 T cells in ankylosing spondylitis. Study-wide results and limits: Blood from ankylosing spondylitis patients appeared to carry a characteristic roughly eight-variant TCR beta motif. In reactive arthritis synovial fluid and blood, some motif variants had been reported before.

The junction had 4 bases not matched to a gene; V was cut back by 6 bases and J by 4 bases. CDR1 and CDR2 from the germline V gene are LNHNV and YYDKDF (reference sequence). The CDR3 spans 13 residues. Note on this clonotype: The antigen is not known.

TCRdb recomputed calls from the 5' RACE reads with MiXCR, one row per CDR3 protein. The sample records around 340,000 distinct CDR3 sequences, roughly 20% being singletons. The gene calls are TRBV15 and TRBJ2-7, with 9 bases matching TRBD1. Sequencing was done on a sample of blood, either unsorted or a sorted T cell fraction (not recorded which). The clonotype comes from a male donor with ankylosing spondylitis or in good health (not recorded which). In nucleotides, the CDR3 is TGTGCCACCAGTACCGGGACAGGGTACGAGCAGTACTTC. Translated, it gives CATSTGTGYEQYF.